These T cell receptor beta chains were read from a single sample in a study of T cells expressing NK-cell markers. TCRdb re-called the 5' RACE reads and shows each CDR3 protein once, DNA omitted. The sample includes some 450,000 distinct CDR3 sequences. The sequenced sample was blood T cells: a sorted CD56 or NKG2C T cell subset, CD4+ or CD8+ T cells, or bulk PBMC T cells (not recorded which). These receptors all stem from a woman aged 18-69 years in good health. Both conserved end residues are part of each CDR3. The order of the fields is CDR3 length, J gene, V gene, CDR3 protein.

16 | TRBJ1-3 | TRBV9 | CASSAAGGTGGNTIYF
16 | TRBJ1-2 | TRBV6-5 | CASSYGRRGTNYGYTF
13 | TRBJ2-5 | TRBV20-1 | CSALGLARETQYF
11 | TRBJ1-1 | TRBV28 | CASTRVPEAFF
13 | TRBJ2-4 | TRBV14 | CASSQWDGNIQYF
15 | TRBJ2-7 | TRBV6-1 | CASRHLAGRTYEQYF
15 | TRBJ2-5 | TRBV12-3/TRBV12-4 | CASSFGQGARETQYF
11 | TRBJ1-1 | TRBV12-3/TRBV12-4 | CASSQGTEAFF
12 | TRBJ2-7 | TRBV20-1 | CSAIPGGYEQYF
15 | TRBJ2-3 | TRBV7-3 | CASSLSALSTDTQYF
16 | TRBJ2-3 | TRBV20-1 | CSARVLASGFTDTQYF
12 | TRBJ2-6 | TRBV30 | CALSSGANVLTF
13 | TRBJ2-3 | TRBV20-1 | CSPGGSLTDTQYF
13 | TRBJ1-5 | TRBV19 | CASLEAIDQPQHF
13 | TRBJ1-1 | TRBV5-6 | CASSLRSSTEAFF
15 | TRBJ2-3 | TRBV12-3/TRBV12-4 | CASSSGLAGADTQYF
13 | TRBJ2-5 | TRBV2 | CASRGQAQETQYF
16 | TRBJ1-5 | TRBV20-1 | CSASLRMTGKNQPQHF
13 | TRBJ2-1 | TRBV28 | CASRTSGVNEQFF
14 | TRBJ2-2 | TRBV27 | CASSLMAWGGELFF
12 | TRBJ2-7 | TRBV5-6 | CASKTSSYEQYF
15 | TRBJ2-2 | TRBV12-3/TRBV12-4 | CASSTGRQNTGELFF
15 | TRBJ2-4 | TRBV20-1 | CSANDRAGSKNIQYF
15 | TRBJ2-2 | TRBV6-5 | CASSYWSPDTGELFF
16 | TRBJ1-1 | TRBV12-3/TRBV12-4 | CASSFLQDSMNTEAFF
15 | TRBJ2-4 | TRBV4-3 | CASSQAPFGPDIQYF
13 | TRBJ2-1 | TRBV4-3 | CASSQVVAKSQFF
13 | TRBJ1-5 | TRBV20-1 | CSADRGEGQPQHF
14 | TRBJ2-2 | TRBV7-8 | CASSLEGAGGELFF
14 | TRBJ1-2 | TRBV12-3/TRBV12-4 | CASTLGQGQGGYTF
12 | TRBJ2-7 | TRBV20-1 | CSAAHHADEQYF
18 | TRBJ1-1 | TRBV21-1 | CASSLPGTGDSINTEAFF
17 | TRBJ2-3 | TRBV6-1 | CASSEVLALEVGDTQYF
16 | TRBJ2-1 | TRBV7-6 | CALGRGPHQSYNEQFF
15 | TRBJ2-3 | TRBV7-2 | CASSLDVTGADTQYF
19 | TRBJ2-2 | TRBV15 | CATSRDPASGSANTGELFF
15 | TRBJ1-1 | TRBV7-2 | CASSLEGGASTEAFF
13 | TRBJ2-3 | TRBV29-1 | CSVRGLNTDTQYF
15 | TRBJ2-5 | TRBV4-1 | CASSQDEWGEETQYF
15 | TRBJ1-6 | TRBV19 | CASSPLTGVNSPLHF
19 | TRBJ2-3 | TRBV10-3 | CAISETPSTSGRDTDTQYF
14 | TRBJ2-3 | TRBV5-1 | CASSGGWSTDTQYF
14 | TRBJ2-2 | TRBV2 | CASSEQGGFGELFF
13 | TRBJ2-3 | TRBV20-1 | CSAPVGLRDTQYF
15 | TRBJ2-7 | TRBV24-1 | CATSSTDGSSYEQYF
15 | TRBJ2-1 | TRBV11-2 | CASSLIGGSYNEQFF
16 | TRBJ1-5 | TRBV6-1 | CASSDQKYVSNQPQHF
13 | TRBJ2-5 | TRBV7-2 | CASSFLSAETQYF
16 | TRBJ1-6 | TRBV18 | CASSPLGHSYNSPLHF
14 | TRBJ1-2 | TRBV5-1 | CASSLDRGDYGYTF
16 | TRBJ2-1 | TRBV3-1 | CASSHRLAGGYNEQFF
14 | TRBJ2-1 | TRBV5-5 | CASSLWAGWNEQFF
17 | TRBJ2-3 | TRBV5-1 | CASSLVGTVTLTDTQYF
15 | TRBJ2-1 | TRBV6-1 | CASLPAGGYYNEQFF
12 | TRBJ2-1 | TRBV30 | CAWMEGVAEQFF